These 6 T cell receptor beta chains came from one sample sequenced in a study of cytomegalovirus exposure and HLA in healthy donors. PCR used 60 Vbeta primers and 13 Jbeta primers. The method was immunoSEQ multiplex PCR; TCRdb's version includes in-frame clones alone and lacks a portion of them. The sample consists of some 100,000 clones, about 75% of them appearing once. Sequenced material: PBMCs. These receptors all stem from a woman between 18 and 29 years old in good health and CMV-seropositive.

The chain carries TRBV27 and TRBJ2-7; D is possibly TRBD1 (6 bases). The germline V and J ends were trimmed by 5 bases and 3 bases, with 20 bases remaining between them. The CDR3 is 16 amino acids. The germline gives CDR1 MNHEY, CDR2 SMNVEV (reference sequence). The CDR3 loop is CASSITGPSPHYEQYF. CDR3 DNA sequence: TGTGCCAGCAGTATTACAGGGCCCTCCCCCCACTACGAGCAGTACTTC.

For this clone: The same CDR3 also results from other DNA sequences found in this sample. The chain recombines TRBV30 with TRBJ2-3; D may be TRBD2 (6 bases). Trimming took off 2 bases at V and 5 bases at J, with 11 bases between the two ends. The V gene's germline CDR1 is GTSNPN and CDR2 SVGIG (reference sequence). The CDR3 is made up of 13 amino acids. CDR3 amino acids: CAWSRRERDTQYF. The CDR3 DNA sequence: TGTGCCTGGAGTCGACGGGAGCGAGATACGCAGTATTTT. The full variable domain, with the rest looked up from reference TRBV30 and TRBJ2-3, is SQTIHQWPATLVQPVGSPLSLECTVEGTSNPNLYWYRQAAGRGLQLLFYSVGIGQISSEVPQNLSASRPQDRQFILSSKKLLLSDSGFYLCAWSRRERDTQYFGPGTRLTVL.

V gene TRBV19 combines with J gene TRBJ1-4; 8 bases map to TRBD1. The V gene end was trimmed by 5 bases and the J gene end by 0 bases; junction bases not matched to a gene: 8. CDR1 LNHDA and CDR2 SQIVND come from the germline V gene (reference sequence). The CDR3 runs to 17 residues. CDR3 residues: CASSHRDRLATNEKLFF. DNA for the CDR3: TGTGCCAGTAGTCACCGGGACAGGCTTGCAACTAATGAAAAACTGTTTTTT.

The chain employs TRBV30 and TRBJ2-1; 10 bases align to TRBD2. With V trimmed by 3 bases and J by 2 bases, 7 bases remained unmatched. There are 16 residues in the CDR3. The germline gives CDR1 GTSNPN, CDR2 SVGIG (reference sequence). The CDR3 sequence is CAWRPTSGPPYNEQFF. Written as DNA, the CDR3 is TGTGCCTGGAGGCCGACTAGCGGGCCCCCCTACAATGAGCAGTTCTTC. The whole variable domain, remainder taken from reference TRBV30 and TRBJ2-1, is SQTIHQWPATLVQPVGSPLSLECTVEGTSNPNLYWYRQAAGRGLQLLFYSVGIGQISSEVPQNLSASRPQDRQFILSSKKLLLSDSGFYLCAWRPTSGPPYNEQFFGPGTRLTVL.

This chain links TRBV6-5 with TRBJ1-1; the D gene is possibly TRBD1 (6 bases). CDR1 is MNHEY and CDR2 is SVGAGI in the germline V gene. V was cut by 6 bases and J by 7 bases, with 15 bases left in between. This CDR3 spans 13 amino acids. The CDR3 bases are TGTGCCAGCAGGTTCGACAGGAGTCATGAAGCTTTCTTT. Translating it yields CASRFDRSHEAFF.

V is TRBV9 and J is TRBJ2-1; a possible D gene is TRBD2 (5 bases). This CDR3 has 15 amino acids. Germline-derived CDR1 and CDR2 are SGDLS and YYNGEE. V gave up 0 bases and J gave up 2 bases, with 9 bases separating them. The CDR3 DNA is TGTGCCAGCAGCGTAGAGGGAGTCCCCTACAATGAGCAGTTCTTC. As protein: CASSVEGVPYNEQFF. The entire variable domain, with the rest obtained from reference TRBV9 and TRBJ2-1, is as follows: DSGVTQTPKHLITATGQRVTLRCSPRSGDLSVYWYQQSLDQGLQFLIQYYNGEERAKGNILERFSAQQFPDLHSELNLSSLELGDSALYFCASSVEGVPYNEQFFGPGTRLTVL.